Listed below are T cell receptor beta chains from one sample, sequenced in a study of T cells after yellow fever vaccination. TCRdb reprocessed the 5' RACE reads via MiXCR and lists one record per CDR3 protein. Found here are under 700,000 distinct CDR3 sequences, about a sixth of them singletons; the top ten hold 15% to 20%. The starting material was PBMCs, obtained 4 to 6 days after the first yellow fever vaccination. These receptors were collected from a man aged 18 to 30 who received the YFV17D yellow fever vaccine. Each CDR3 is given with its conserved first and last residue. Clone sizes are given selectively: once, few, many, or a class where the clone is expanded.

CDR3 protein,V gene,clone size,J gene
CASNRGARETQYF,TRBV7-2,few,TRBJ2-5
CASRLGQLNTEAFF,TRBV28,NA,TRBJ1-1
CASSFPRETNYGYTF,TRBV28,NA,TRBJ1-2
CASSTGTAGSGNTIYF,TRBV7-2,few,TRBJ1-3
CASSPAGGGVYEQYF,TRBV7-9,NA,TRBJ2-7
CASTPGGSGEKLFF,TRBV9,NA,TRBJ1-4
CASSSPWPPTPYNEQFF,TRBV6-5,NA,TRBJ2-1
CSAGSWTEAFF,TRBV29-1,NA,TRBJ1-1
CSAGRDEKLFF,TRBV29-1,many,TRBJ1-4
CASSRQGGDNEQFF,TRBV6-1,few,TRBJ2-1
CASSQDRVLSTDTQYF,TRBV4-2,NA,TRBJ2-3
CASSYSGSQPQHF,TRBV6-6,few,TRBJ1-5
CASSLAPVGTGGDTQYF,TRBV7-9,few,TRBJ2-3
CASTRDSAYEQYF,TRBV5-6,NA,TRBJ2-7
CASNPRDGTNSPLHF,TRBV6-1,NA,TRBJ1-6
CASSQVVQATYTF,TRBV18,once,TRBJ1-2
CASSLTVAGLNNEQFF,TRBV5-1,NA,TRBJ2-1
CASSIGQGATNEKLFF,TRBV19,few,TRBJ1-4
CASSLALWVRETQYF,TRBV7-9,NA,TRBJ2-5
CASTLGRGGHAYNEQFF,TRBV12-3/TRBV12-4,few,TRBJ2-1
CASSLWGGSSYNEQFF,TRBV7-6,NA,TRBJ2-1
CASSLTGGANTGELFF,TRBV5-1,few,TRBJ2-2
CASTYRRGAKNIQYF,TRBV12-3/TRBV12-4,few,TRBJ2-4